This TCR beta chain was sequenced for a study of tumor-infiltrating lymphocytes in primary liver carcinoma. On the study more broadly: Patients comprised men and women whose ages fell between 30 and 69 years. Roughly 3.65 to 8 million productive TCRbeta reads came from each sample, comparable across tissue types.

This clonotype has ten or more counts. Its target is not known. Germline DNA was also extracted, while the blood RNA originated from unsorted whole blood. Study-wide results and limits: Paired tumor-adjacent and tumor-blood samples overlapped less than tumor region pairs did. Tumors had a top-250-clone fraction that was significantly higher than blood (p = 0.039).

Starting from approximately 470 ng of total RNA, TCR beta cDNA was produced with a primer in the constant region. Employing slightly modified ARM-PCR, three nested multiplex PCR rounds were run, and these gave rise to the TCR beta libraries. Researchers ran the first two PCR rounds for approximately 10 cycles each with TRBV1-TRBV30 forward primers and a C-beta reverse primer. Via MiXCR, TCRdb re-called the multiplex PCR reads, giving one row per CDR3 protein. The sample includes fewer than 350,000 distinct CDR3 sequences, 65% seen only once; the top ten take roughly 9%. Trimming cost V 5 bases and J 6 bases; bases outside gene matches: 8. CDR1 is SQVTM and CDR2 is ANQGSEA in the germline V gene. This CDR3 has 14 residues.

Specimen: peripheral blood. V and J are TRBV29-1 and TRBJ2-1; 9 bases are shared with TRBD1. The TCR originated in a man in his forties with primary liver carcinoma and hepatitis B virus infection. The CDR3 DNA is TGCAGCGTTCGAGGACAGGGGATTGGCAATGAGCAGTTCTTC. Its translation is CSVRGQGIGNEQFF.